This TCR beta chain was captured in a study of regulatory T cells in long-lasting Graves disease. At the level of the study: Antithyroid drugs had been given to newly diagnosed Graves' patients for under 3 months.

Concerning this clonotype: Its antigen is undetermined.

Trimming left V 0 bases short and J 5 bases short, with 12 bases between. The CDR3 is 15 residues long. The V gene's germline CDR1 is LGHDT and CDR2 YNNKEL (reference sequence). Arm-PCR of CDR3 regions with iRepertoire HTBI primers generated TCR beta libraries. TCRdb re-called the multiplex PCR reads with MiXCR, one entry per CDR3 protein. In the table there are about 350,000 distinct CDR3 sequences, 15% to 20% of which are singletons. Overall study results and limits: Favored gene segments in persistent disease were TRBV28, TRBJ1-2 and TRBJ2-5.

The time point denotes: newly diagnosed GD, antithyroid drugs for less than 3 months. Making the TCR library involved RNA that had been extracted from PBMCs. The same data also went into a second study, on T cells in Graves' hyperthyroidism and ophthalmopathy. That report adds: Using the HTBI primer set, a first-round RT-PCR was run on the TCR CDR3.

The specimen was peripheral blood mononuclear cells (PBMCs), collected at new diagnosis, from a patient treated with antithyroid drugs. This clonotype originated in a woman aged 18-29 years with Graves disease. The chain is built from TRBV3-1 and TRBJ2-3; D is perhaps TRBD2 (5 bases). The CDR3 DNA follows: TGTGCCAGCAGCCAAGAAACCCTAGCAGGAGATACGCAGTATTTT. This encodes CASSQETLAGDTQYF.